A few counts support the clone carrying this T cell receptor (beta chain). Its matching antigen is unknown. Treatment noted: roughly ten-day PBMC culture with coronavirus spike peptide pools or control peptides (ViraFEST assay). With the Oncomine TCR Beta short-read assay, DNA from cultured CD4+ T cells was sequenced. MiXCR, applied by TCRdb to the PCR reads, yields one record per CDR3 protein. The sample lists approximately 22,000 distinct CDR3 sequences, less than 50% occurring once. Germline V lookup: CDR1 SGHDN, CDR2 FVKESK. The ends were cut back, 4 bases at V and 2 bases at J, with 14 bases in the middle. The CDR3 is 15 residues long. The data were obtained in a study of vaccination and CD4 T cells after COVID-19. Overall study: Each post-COVID sample was drawn after diagnosis, and the median interval was around 100 days (range 35 to 161). Controls had a CEFX pool, an HIV-1 Nef pool, or no peptide added. Findings of the study overall: The median proportion of reactive clones detected only post-vaccination in convalescent patients was 86.3%. Reactive clonotype counts went from median approximately 21 after infection to 35 to 45 after vaccination, nonsignificantly.

The sequenced sample consisted of CD4+ T cells from blood, cultured in vitro. The gene calls are TRBV14 and TRBJ1-1, with TRBD1 as a possible D gene (6 bases). This sequence was found in a human donor who had recovered from COVID-19. The CDR3 DNA reads TGTGCCAGCAGCCTCTGGACAGACCCAAACACTGAAGCTTTCTTT. Translating gives CASSLWTDPNTEAFF.